Sequencing of this TCR beta chain was carried out in a study of shared clonotypes between healthy human individuals. Study-level points and caveats: Naive subsets, compared against memory subsets, generally had larger estimated richness values.

V was clipped by 5 bases and J by 10 bases; unmatched bases: 9. The germline V gene encodes CDR1 MNHNY and CDR2 SVGAGI (reference sequence). This CDR3 region has 14 residues. For this clone: Its antigen is not known.

The healthy adult donors were HIV-negative and reported no recent acute infections or vaccinations. The data were produced by immunoSEQ multiplex PCR, yet TCRdb's version contains in-frame clones alone and is incomplete. Among approximately 940,000 clones listed, more than 75% were seen once. The chain is built from TRBV6-6 and TRBJ1-5; 9 bases are shared with TRBD1. The sequence was obtained from a man aged 18-30 years in good health. The sequencing sample was made of memory CD4+ T cells sorted from blood. Noted subset: CD45RA-negative fraction. CDR3 nucleotide sequence: TGTGCCAGCAGTACAGGACAGGGGACAAGCCCCCAGCATTTT. Its translation is CASSTGQGTSPQHF.